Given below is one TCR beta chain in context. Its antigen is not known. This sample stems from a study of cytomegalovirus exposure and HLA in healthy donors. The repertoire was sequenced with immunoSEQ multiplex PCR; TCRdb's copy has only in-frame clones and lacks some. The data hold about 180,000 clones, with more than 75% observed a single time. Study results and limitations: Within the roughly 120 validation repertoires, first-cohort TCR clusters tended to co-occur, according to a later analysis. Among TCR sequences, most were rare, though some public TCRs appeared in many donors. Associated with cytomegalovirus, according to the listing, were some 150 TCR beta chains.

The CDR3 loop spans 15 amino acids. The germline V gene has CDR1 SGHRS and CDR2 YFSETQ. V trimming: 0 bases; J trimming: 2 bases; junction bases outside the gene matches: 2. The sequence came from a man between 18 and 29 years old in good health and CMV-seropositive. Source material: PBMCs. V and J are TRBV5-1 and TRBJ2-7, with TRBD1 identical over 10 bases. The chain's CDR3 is CASSLGQGATYEQYF. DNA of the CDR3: TGCGCCAGCAGCTTGGGACAGGGGGCCACCTACGAGCAGTACTTC. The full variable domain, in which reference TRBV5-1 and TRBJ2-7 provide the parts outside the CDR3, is KAGVTQTPRYLIKTRGQQVTLSCSPISGHRSVSWYQQTPGQGLQFLFEYFSETQRNKGNFPGRFSGRQFSNSRSEMNVSTLELGDSALYLCASSLGQGATYEQYFGPGTRLTVT.